One sample yielded the 3 T cell receptor beta chains listed below, sequenced in a study of blood T cell repertoires in COVID-19. The table came from immunoSEQ multiplex PCR; TCRdb's copy has only in-frame clones and leaves some out. The sample has about 130,000 clones, roughly 72% seen once; the top ten hold under 14%. Material: peripheral blood. All receptors come from a human donor in a cohort sampled during active COVID-19.

The chain has TRBV30 and TRBJ2-3, with 13 bases fitting TRBD2. The CDR3 sequence is 19 residues long. V lost 2 bases, J lost 0 bases, and 11 bases stayed unmatched. CDR1 and CDR2 from the germline V gene are GTSNPN and SVGIG (reference sequence). The CDR3 sequence: CAWSPRELAGGSSTDTQYF. DNA for the CDR3: TGTGCCTGGAGTCCCCGGGAACTAGCGGGGGGGTCTAGCACAGATACGCAGTATTTT.

As DNA, the CDR3 is TGTGCCAGCAGCTTGAATCAGGGGGTGTTCACCGGGGAGCTGTTTTTT. It yields the protein CASSLNQGVFTGELFF. The J gene is TRBJ2-2, the V gene TRBV5-4, with TRBD1 identical over 7 bases. Germline CDR1 SGHNT, CDR2 YYREEE (reference sequence). With 1 base clipped from V and 4 bases from J, the junction kept 7 bases outside the gene matches. The CDR3 is made up of 16 amino acids.

The J gene is TRBJ2-3, the V gene TRBV10-3; D gene uncertain. The CDR3 has 14 amino acids. V was cut by 6 bases and J by 9 bases, with 19 bases left in between. Germline V gene data show CDR1 as ENHRY and CDR2 as SYGVKD. CDR3 bases: TGTGCCATCAGCGCCTCCGTTCTGGAGTCAACGCAGTATTTT. Its protein is CAISASVLESTQYF.